Following are 22 T cell receptor beta chains from one sample sequenced in a study of blood T cells in healthy people across ages. The authors ran a second PCR of about 7 to 11 cycles using a sample-barcoded 5' primer and a J-beta primer mix. TCRdb processed the 5' RACE reads anew with MiXCR; each CDR3 protein has one entry. The sample records roughly 500,000 distinct CDR3 sequences, 25% to 30% being singletons. Sequencing used blood. These receptors were taken from a woman aged 70 to 79 in good health.

As regards this clonotype: The junction differs from germline at one of its ends, possibly a read error. The chain couples TRBV9 to TRBJ2-7, with a weak D call TRBD1 (6 bases). With the DNA end fitting TRBJ2-1 better, the J assignment may be wrong. The CDR3 runs to 15 residues. CDR1 is SGDLS and CDR2 is YYNGEE in the germline V gene. The CDR3 DNA sequence: TGTGTCAGCAGCGTAACCCCTCAGGGGCTCAATGAGCAGTTCTTC. Translated: CVSSVTPQGLNEQFF.

This chain joins TRBV20-1 and TRBJ2-1; TRBD2 aligns across 16 bases. J was trimmed by 9 bases and V by 5 bases; bases with no gene match: 7. The CDR3 runs 15 residues. Germline V CDR1 and CDR2: DFQATT, SNEGSKA (reference sequence). The DNA for the CDR3 is TGCAGTGCTCGACTGGGACTAGCGGGAGGGGTTGAGCAGTTCTTC. This sequence encodes CSARLGLAGGVEQFF.

V usage is TRBV9 and J usage is TRBJ2-1; no firm D call. CDR3 length: 15 amino acids. V shed 3 bases and J shed 7 bases, with 17 bases lying between them. Germline V gene data show CDR1 as SGDLS and CDR2 as YYNGEE. The CDR3 here is CASSAEVAKGNEQFF. CDR3 DNA: TGTGCCAGCAGCGCCGAGGTAGCAAAAGGTAATGAGCAGTTCTTC.

In this sample, this clonotype turned up a few times. V gene TRBV7-3 combines with J gene TRBJ1-2, with 7 bases identical to TRBD1. Germline lookup yields CDR1 SGHTA and CDR2 FQGTGA. The CDR3 spans 15 residues. V shed 3 bases and J 2 bases; nucleotides not matched to a gene: 6. In DNA, the CDR3 is TGTGCCAGCAGCTTGGGTGCGGGACAGAACTATGGCTACACCTTC. It yields the protein CASSLGAGQNYGYTF.

The rearrangement joins TRBV30 to TRBJ1-4; 9 bases fit TRBD1. Germline V gives CDR1 GTSNPN, CDR2 SVGIG (reference sequence). V dropped 5 bases and J dropped 5; count of bases not matched to a gene: 9. This CDR3 contains 15 residues. The CDR3 DNA reads TGTGCCTGGGTCCCGGGACAGGGTCTGAATGAAAAACTGTTTTTT. Translation gives CAWVPGQGLNEKLFF.

This clonotype appeared a few times. The CDR3 nucleotides read TGTGCCAGCAGTGATCCGACAGGGGGCCAGCCCCAGCATTTT. Protein sequence: CASSDPTGGQPQHF. The chain uses TRBV6-1 and TRBJ1-5, with TRBD1 matching 10 bases. The V and J ends lost 3 bases and 7 bases, in that order; junction bases with no gene match: 3. The length of the CDR3 is 14 residues. Germline V gene data show CDR1 as MNHNS and CDR2 as SASEGT.

This clonotype was seen only a few times. This chain connects TRBV5-1 to TRBJ2-3; TRBD2 matches at 10 bases. Germline V lookup: CDR1 SGHRS, CDR2 YFSETQ. V was pared by 4 bases and J by 6 bases, with 5 bases of the junction left unmatched. The CDR3 sequence is 14 residues long. In nucleotides, the CDR3 is TGCGCCAGCAGCCCGATAGCGGGAGGCGATACGCAGTATTTT. Its protein product is CASSPIAGGDTQYF.

There are a few counts of this clonotype. The chain links TRBV20-1 to TRBJ2-4; weak D call: TRBD2 (6 bases). CDR1 and CDR2 (germline): DFQATT, SNEGSKA (reference sequence). The CDR3 covers 14 residues. The ends were cut back, 6 bases at V and 1 base at J, with 13 bases in the middle. CDR3 bases: TGCAGTGCAGCCAGGGCGGGGGCCAAAAACATTCAGTACTTC. Translated: CSAARAGAKNIQYF.

V is TRBV6-2 or TRBV6-3 and J is TRBJ2-7; TRBD1 agrees at 9 bases. The CDR3 extends over 16 amino acids. V was pared by 6 bases and J by 7 bases, with 16 bases of the junction left unmatched. Germline assignment: CDR1 MNHEY and CDR2 SVGEGT. The CDR3 spells CASRPSGTGSSGEQYF. The CDR3 DNA reads TGTGCCAGCAGACCATCCGGGACAGGGTCCTCGGGGGAGCAGTACTTC.

For this clonotype: Given a much more abundant clone one base away, this may be a read error. The chain combines TRBV7-2 with TRBJ2-7, with D possibly matching TRBD1 (5 bases). The CDR3 runs to 13 residues. V lost 1 base to trimming and J lost 8 bases, with 12 bases between them. CDR1 SGHTA and CDR2 FQGNSA come from the germline V gene. The chain's CDR3 is CASSLVPQGKQYF. The CDR3 region has the DNA TGTGCCAGCAGCTTAGTACCGCAGGGCAAGCAGTACTTC.

This sequence joins TRBV12-3 or TRBV12-4 and TRBJ2-7; D is unclear. The CDR3 sequence is 14 residues long. The ends were cut back, 2 bases at V and 4 bases at J, with 12 bases in the middle. CDR3 bases: TGTGCCAGCAGTTTACGGCAGAACAGTTACGAGCAGTACTTC. It translates to CASSLRQNSYEQYF.

The chain employs TRBV4-2 and TRBJ2-5, with a possible D match to TRBD2 (5 bases). TRBJ2-7 matches the DNA end more closely, so the J call is doubtful. Germline lookup yields CDR1 LGHNA and CDR2 YNFKEQ. The CDR3 is 16 residues long. CDR3 protein: CASSQDLRRKLYEQYF. Written as DNA, the CDR3 is TGTGCCAGCAGCCAAGATCTAAGGAGGAAGTTATACGAGCAGTACTTC.

This clonotype was counted a few times. The rearrangement links TRBV20-1 to TRBJ2-1; 7 nucleotides match TRBD2. From germline, CDR1 is DFQATT and CDR2 SNEGSKA (reference sequence). The CDR3 is 15 amino acids. The V and J ends lost 1 base and 7 bases, in that order; junction bases with no gene match: 10. The CDR3 bases are TGCAGTGCTAGAGCTATACCCCAGGGAGGGAATGAGCAGTTCTTC. This translates into CSARAIPQGGNEQFF.

The gene calls are TRBV11-2 and TRBJ2-1; 11 positions agree with TRBD1. The tail of the sequence fits TRBJ2-5 better, so the J call may be wrong. The CDR3 is 16 residues long. Germline CDR1 reads SGHAT; CDR2 reads FQNNGV. CDR3 DNA sequence: TGTGCCAGCAGCTTATGGACAGGGGGCTATGGGGAGACCCAGTACTTC. Protein: CASSLWTGGYGETQYF.

The CDR3 loop reads CSAAGHSNQPQHF. CDR3 in DNA: TGCAGTGCTGCGGGCCATAGCAATCAGCCCCAGCATTTT. The J gene is TRBJ1-5, the V gene TRBV20-1; D not certain. This CDR3 region has 13 residues. Trimming took 5 bases from V and 0 from J, leaving 8 bases between them. The germline V gene encodes CDR1 DFQATT and CDR2 SNEGSKA (reference sequence).

This clonotype showed up just a few times. J is TRBJ2-3 and V is TRBV7-2, with D perhaps TRBD2 (6 bases). The CDR3 sequence is 15 residues long. V was shortened by 4 bases and J by 0 bases, with 11 bases between the two germline ends. The germline gives CDR1 SGHTA, CDR2 FQGNSA. The CDR3 DNA follows: TGTGCCAGCAGCTCGAAAAGCGGGAGCACAGATACGCAGTATTTT. The encoded protein is CASSSKSGSTDTQYF.

The chain is built from TRBV29-1 and TRBJ2-5; D call uncertain. Trimming left V 3 bases short and J 0 bases short, with 8 bases between. The germline V gene encodes CDR1 SQVTM and CDR2 ANQGSEA. The CDR3 is 13 amino acids. The CDR3 region has the DNA TGCAGCGTTGAGGAGCCCTACCAAGAGACCCAGTACTTC. Translating gives CSVEEPYQETQYF.

V is TRBV13 and J is TRBJ1-2; D may be TRBD1 (5 bases). The V end was cut by 0 bases, the J end by 5 bases, with 16 bases between. Per the germline V gene, CDR1 is PRHDT and CDR2 is FYEKMQ (reference sequence). There are 16 residues in the CDR3. The CDR3, as DNA: TGTGCCAGCAGCTTAGGCCTAAGGGGCGCGACTTATGGCTACACCTTC. Translation: CASSLGLRGATYGYTF.

The chain recombines TRBV5-1 with TRBJ2-3, with D possibly being TRBD1 (5 bases). CDR1 and CDR2 (germline): SGHRS, YFSETQ. V lost 0 bases to trimming and J lost 5 bases, with 16 bases between them. This CDR3 contains 16 residues. CDR3 coding DNA: TGCGCCAGCAGCTTGGCCGGTAGGGGAAGGGGAGATACGCAGTATTTT. The encoded protein is CASSLAGRGRGDTQYF.

The chain employs TRBV27 and TRBJ1-4; D unclear. The V end lost 1 base, the J end lost 7 bases, and 7 bases lay between the germline ends. Germline loops: CDR1 MNHEY, CDR2 SMNVEV (reference sequence). This CDR3 comprises 13 residues. CDR3 residues: CASSLFGFEKLFF. The CDR3 DNA is TGTGCCAGCAGTTTATTCGGTTTTGAAAAACTGTTTTTT.

The genes are TRBV20-1 and TRBJ1-5; no definite D call. CDR1 and CDR2 (germline): DFQATT, SNEGSKA (reference sequence). V was pared by 5 bases and J by 2 bases, with 16 bases between. The CDR3 is 15 residues long. CDR3 residues: CSAGSRTGRNQPQHF. The CDR3 bases are TGCAGTGCTGGTTCGAGGACTGGGCGCAATCAGCCCCAGCATTTT.

The CDR3 nucleotides read TGTGCCTGGAGCAAATACCAAGGGACCGAGCGCGGAGATACGCAGTATTTT. Its translation is CAWSKYQGTERGDTQYF. The chain has TRBV30 and TRBJ2-3; D tentatively fits TRBD1 or TRBD2 (5 bases each). The CDR3 totals 17 residues. V was pared by 3 bases and J by 5 bases, with 24 bases between. Germline V gives CDR1 GTSNPN, CDR2 SVGIG (reference sequence).